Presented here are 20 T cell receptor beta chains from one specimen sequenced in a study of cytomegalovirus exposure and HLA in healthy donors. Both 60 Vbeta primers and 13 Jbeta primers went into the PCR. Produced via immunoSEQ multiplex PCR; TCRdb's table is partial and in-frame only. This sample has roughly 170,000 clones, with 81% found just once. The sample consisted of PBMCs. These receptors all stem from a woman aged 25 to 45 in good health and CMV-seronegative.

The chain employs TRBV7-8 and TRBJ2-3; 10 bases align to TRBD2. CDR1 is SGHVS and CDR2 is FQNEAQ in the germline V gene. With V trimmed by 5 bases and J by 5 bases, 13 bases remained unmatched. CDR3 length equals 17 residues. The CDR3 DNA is TGTGCCAGCAGCCCTCTATGGACTAGCGGTGGGGGAGATACGCAGTATTTT. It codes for CASSPLWTSGGGDTQYF.

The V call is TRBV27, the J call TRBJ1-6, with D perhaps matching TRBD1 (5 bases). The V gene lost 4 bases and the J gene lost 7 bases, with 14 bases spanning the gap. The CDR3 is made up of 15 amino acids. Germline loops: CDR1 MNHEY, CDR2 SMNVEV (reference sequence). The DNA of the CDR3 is TGTGCCAGCAGTTCGCCAGGGCTTAAGAATTCACCCCTCCACTTT. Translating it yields CASSSPGLKNSPLHF.

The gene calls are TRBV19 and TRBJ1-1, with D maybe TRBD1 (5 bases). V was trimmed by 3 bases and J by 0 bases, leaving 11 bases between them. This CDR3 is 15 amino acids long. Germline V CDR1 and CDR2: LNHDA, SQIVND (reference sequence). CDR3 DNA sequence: TGTGCCAGTAGTATCTCGCGGGGCCTGAACACTGAAGCTTTCTTT. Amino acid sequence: CASSISRGLNTEAFF.

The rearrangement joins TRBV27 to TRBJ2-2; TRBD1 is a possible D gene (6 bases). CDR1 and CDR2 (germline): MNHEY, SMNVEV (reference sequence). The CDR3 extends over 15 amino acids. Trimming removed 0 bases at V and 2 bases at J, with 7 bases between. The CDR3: CASSLSQGNTGELFF. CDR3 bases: TGTGCCAGCAGTTTATCACAGGGAAACACCGGGGAGCTGTTTTTT.

CDR3 amino acids: CAWRTKPQGAAYEQYF. Here the CDR3 DNA reads TGTGCCTGGAGGACCAAACCCCAGGGGGCGGCCTACGAGCAGTACTTC. This sequence joins TRBV30 and TRBJ2-7; TRBD1 aligns across 8 bases. This CDR3 is 16 amino acids long. Trimming cost V 3 bases and J 2 bases; bases outside gene matches: 12. Germline V gene sequence: CDR1 GTSNPN, CDR2 SVGIG (reference sequence).

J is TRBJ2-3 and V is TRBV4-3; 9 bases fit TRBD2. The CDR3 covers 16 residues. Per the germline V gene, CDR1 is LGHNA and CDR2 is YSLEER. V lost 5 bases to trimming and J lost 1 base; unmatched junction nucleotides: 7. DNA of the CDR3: TGCGCCAGCAGCACGACTAGCGGTATCGGCACAGATACGCAGTATTTT. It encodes CASSTTSGIGTDTQYF.

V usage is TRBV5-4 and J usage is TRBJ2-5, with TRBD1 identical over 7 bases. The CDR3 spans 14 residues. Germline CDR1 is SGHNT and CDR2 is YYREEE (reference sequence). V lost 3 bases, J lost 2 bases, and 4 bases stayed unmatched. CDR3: CASSSGDRQETQYF. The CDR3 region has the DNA TGTGCCAGCAGCTCAGGGGACAGACAAGAGACCCAGTACTTC.

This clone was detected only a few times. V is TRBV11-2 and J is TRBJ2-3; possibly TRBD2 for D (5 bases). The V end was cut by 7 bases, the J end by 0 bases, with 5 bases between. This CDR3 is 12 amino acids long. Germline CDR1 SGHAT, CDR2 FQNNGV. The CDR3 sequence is CASTGSTDTQYF. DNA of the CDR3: TGTGCCAGCACGGGGAGCACAGATACGCAGTATTTT.

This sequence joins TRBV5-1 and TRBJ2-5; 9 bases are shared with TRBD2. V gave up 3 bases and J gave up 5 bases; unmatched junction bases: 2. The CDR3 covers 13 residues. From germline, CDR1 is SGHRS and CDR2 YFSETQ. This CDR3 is CASSYGLAETQYF. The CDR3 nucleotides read TGCGCCAGCAGCTACGGACTAGCGGAGACCCAGTACTTC.

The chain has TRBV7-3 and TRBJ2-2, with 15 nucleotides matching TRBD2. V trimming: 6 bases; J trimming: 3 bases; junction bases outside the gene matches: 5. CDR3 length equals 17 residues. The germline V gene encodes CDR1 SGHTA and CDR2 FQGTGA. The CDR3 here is CASSSGLAGGDTGELFF. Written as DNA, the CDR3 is TGTGCCAGCAGTTCCGGACTAGCGGGAGGGGACACCGGGGAGCTGTTTTTT.

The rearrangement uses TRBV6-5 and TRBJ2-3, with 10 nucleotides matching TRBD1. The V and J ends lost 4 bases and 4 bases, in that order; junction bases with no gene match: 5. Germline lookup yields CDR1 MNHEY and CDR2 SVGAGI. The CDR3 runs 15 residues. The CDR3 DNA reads TGTGCCAGCAGTTCGGGACAGGGGAGGGCAGATACGCAGTATTTT. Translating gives CASSSGQGRADTQYF.

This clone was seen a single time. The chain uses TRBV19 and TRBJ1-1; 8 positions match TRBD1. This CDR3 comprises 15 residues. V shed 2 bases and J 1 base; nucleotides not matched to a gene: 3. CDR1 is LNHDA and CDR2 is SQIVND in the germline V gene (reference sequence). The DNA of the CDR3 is TGTGCCAGTAGTATAAACAGGGGGAGGAACACTGAAGCTTTCTTT. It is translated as CASSINRGRNTEAFF.

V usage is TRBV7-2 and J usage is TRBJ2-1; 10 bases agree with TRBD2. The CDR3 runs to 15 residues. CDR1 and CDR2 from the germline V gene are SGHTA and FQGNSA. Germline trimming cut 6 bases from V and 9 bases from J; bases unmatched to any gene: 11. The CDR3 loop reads CASRLAGPTQGEQFF. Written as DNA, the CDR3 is TGTGCCAGCAGACTAGCGGGACCGACTCAGGGTGAGCAGTTCTTC.

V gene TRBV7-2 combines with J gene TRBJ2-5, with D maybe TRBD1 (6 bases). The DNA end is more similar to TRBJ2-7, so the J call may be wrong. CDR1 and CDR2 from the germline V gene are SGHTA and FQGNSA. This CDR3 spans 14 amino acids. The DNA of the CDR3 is TGTGCCAGCAGGGGGTGGACAGACTCCTACGAGCAGTACTTC. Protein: CASRGWTDSYEQYF.

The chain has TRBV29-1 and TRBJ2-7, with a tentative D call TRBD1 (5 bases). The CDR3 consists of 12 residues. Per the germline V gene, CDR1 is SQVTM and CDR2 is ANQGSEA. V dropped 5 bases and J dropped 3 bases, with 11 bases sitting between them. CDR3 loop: CSVRKGDYEQYF. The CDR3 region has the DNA TGCAGCGTTCGAAAAGGGGACTACGAGCAGTACTTC.

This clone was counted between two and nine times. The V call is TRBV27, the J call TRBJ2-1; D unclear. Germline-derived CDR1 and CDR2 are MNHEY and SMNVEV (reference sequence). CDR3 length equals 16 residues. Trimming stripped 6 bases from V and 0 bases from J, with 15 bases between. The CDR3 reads CASRNPTSSSYNEQFF. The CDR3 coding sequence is TGTGCCAGCAGAAACCCGACTTCCAGCTCCTACAATGAGCAGTTCTTC.

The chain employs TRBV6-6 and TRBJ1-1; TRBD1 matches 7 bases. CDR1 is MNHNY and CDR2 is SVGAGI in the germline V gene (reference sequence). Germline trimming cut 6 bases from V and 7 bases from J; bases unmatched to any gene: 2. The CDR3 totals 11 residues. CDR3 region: CASSRTGEAFF. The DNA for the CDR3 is TGTGCCAGCAGCCGGACAGGTGAAGCTTTCTTT.

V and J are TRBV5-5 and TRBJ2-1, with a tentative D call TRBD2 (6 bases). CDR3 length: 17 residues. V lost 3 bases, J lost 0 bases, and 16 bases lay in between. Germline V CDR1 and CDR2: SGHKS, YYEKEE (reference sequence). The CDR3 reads CASSSKVGGNSYNEQFF. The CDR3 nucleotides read TGTGCCAGCAGCTCAAAAGTTGGGGGGAACTCCTACAATGAGCAGTTCTTC.

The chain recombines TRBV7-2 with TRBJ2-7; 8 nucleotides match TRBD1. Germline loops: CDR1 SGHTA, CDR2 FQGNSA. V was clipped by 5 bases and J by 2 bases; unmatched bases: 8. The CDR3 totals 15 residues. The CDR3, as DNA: TGTGCCAGCAGCCCTGGGACAGGTGGGCCCTACGAGCAGTACTTC. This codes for CASSPGTGGPYEQYF.

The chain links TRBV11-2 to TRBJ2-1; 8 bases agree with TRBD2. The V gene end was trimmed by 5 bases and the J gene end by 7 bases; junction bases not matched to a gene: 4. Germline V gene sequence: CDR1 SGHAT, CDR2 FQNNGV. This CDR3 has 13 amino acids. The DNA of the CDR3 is TGTGCCAGCAGCACTGGACTAGCAAATGAGCAGTTCTTC. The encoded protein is CASSTGLANEQFF.